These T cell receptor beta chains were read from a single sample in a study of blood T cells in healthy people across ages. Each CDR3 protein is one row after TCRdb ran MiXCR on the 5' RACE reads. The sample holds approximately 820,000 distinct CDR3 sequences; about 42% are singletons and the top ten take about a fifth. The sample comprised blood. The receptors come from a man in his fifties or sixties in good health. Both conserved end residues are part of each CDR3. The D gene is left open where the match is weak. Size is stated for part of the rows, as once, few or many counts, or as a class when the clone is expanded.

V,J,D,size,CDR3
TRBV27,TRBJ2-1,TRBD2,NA,CASSPGLASNEQFF
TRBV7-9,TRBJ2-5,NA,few,CASSLIGLGETQYF
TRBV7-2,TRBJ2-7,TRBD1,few,CASTTGGSYEQYF
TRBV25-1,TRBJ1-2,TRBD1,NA,CASRPTGGRYGYTF
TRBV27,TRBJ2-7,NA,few,CASGGLSYEQYF
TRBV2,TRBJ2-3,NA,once,CASSPARAVATDTQYF
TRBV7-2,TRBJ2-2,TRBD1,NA,CATGGQGAQGGELFF
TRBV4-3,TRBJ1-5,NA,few,CASSQDTQYGHQPQHF
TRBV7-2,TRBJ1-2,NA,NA,CASSKPQPANYGYTF
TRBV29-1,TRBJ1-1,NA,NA,CSVVPTGNTEAFF
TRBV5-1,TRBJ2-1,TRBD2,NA,CASSSMIAGGHNEQFF
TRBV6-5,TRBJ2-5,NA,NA,CASSLSPSQEKTQYF
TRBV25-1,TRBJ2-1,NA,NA,CASSEYTRVAYNEQFF
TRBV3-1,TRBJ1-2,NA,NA,CASSQDRGSQYGYTF
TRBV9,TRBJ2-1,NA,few,CASSVSPLIRDNEQFF
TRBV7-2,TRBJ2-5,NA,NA,CASSLVQGRGETQYF
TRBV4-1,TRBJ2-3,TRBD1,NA,CASSPDRVPTDTQYF
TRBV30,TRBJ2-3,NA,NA,CAWSVLPGRSTDTQYF
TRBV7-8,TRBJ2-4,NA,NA,CASSVGADLNIQYF
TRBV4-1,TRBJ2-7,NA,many,CASSQPSGSWEQYF
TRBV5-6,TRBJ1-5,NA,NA,CASSLEGVGQPQHF
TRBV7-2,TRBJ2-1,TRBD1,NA,CASSRRTGHNEQFF
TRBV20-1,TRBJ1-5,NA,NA,CSAKRQDQPQHF
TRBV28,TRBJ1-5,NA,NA,CASSPRGPGRQPQHF
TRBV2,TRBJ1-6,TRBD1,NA,CASDRVSNSPLHF
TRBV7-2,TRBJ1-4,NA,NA,CASSPRPVYEKLFF
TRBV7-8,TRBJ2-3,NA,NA,CASSKRAQTTGTDTQYF
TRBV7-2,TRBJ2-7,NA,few,CASGPTIYEQYF
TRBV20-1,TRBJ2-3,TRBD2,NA,CSARDPAGVTDTQYF
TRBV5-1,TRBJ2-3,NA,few,CASSGGKAPDTQYF
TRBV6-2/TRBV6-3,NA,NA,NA,CASQSSYNEQYF
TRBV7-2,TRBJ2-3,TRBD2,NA,CASSPSSSGGGADTQYF
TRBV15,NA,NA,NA,CATSIGLDEQYF
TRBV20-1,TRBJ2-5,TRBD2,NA,CSARIRGEYQETQYF
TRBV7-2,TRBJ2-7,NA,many,CASSSTFSYEQYF
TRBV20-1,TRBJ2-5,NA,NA,CSAGQFQETQYF
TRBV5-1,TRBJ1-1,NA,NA,CASSLLVQGEAFF
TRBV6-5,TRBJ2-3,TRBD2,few,CASRKRLAGNTDTQYF
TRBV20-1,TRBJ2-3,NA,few,CSARPPNRPDTQYF
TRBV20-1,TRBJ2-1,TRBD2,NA,CSARATSGGGYNEQFF
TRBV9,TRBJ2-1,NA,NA,CASSDGPERRFNEQFF
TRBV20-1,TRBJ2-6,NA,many,CSLRVPGANVLTF
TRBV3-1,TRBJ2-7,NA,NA,CASSQGALGRSYEQYF
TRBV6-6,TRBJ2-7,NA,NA,CASSFYREYGAYEQYF
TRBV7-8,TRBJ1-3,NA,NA,CASSPRIIQGTTRSGNTIYF
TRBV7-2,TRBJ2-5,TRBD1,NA,CASSLNGQGTDNEQYF
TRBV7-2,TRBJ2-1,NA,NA,CASSSSLANNEQFF
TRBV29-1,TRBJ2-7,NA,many,CSAEDGSSYEQYF
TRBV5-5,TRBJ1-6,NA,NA,CASSLVAGVGSPLHF
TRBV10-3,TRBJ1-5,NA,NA,CAISEADNSNQPQHF
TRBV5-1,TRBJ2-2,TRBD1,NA,CASSPQGAGTGELFF
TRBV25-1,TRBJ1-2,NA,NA,CASSEGNSNYGYTF
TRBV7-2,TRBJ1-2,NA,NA,CASSLARGAGYGCTF
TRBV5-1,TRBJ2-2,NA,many,CASSEGGTGELFF
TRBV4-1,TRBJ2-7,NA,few,CASRVQATASYEQYF
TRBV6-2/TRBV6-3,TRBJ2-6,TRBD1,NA,CASSYGRGPGGANVLTF
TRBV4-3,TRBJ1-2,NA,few,CASSQQGHYGYTF